This T cell receptor beta chain was profiled in a study of vaccination and CD4 T cells after COVID-19. The Oncomine TCR Beta short-read assay generated sequence data from the DNA of cultured CD4+ T cells. TCRdb redid the calling of the PCR reads with MiXCR, one entry per CDR3 protein. Of 21,000 or so distinct CDR3 sequences detected, about 51% appear once; the ten largest clones hold 3.5% to 6%. Regarding treatment: 10-day PBMC culture with coronavirus spike peptide pools or control peptides (ViraFEST assay). A note on this clonotype: Its antigen is unknown.

Germline V CDR1 and CDR2: SGHRS, YFSETQ. The CDR3 covers 15 residues. V lost 4 bases to trimming and J lost 3 bases; unmatched junction nucleotides: 6. The gene calls are TRBV5-1 and TRBJ2-3; 9 bases are shared with TRBD2. The source material was CD4+ T cells from blood, cultured in vitro. The source of this sequence is a human donor who had recovered from COVID-19. The CDR3 loop reads CASSLSGSRTDTQYF. CDR3 DNA sequence: TGCGCCAGCAGCCTTAGCGGGAGTAGGACAGATACGCAGTATTTT.